This TCR beta chain appears in the sequencing data of a study of regulatory T cells in long-lasting Graves disease. This clonotype was seen a handful of times. Antigen specificity is unknown. Building of the TCR beta libraries involved iRepertoire HTBI primers and Arm-PCR of CDR3 regions. TCRdb re-called the multiplex PCR reads with MiXCR, one entry per CDR3 protein. The sample contains roughly 380,000 distinct CDR3 sequences, 15% to 20% of which appear only once. Notes on the study in general: Persistent disease was characterized by preferential usage of TRBV28, TRBJ1-2 and TRBJ2-5. Persistent patients had a count of shared public clonotypes (more than 2,500) that exceeded that of new patients (about 930).

As for time point: newly diagnosed GD, antithyroid drugs for less than 3 months. The TCR library used RNA extracted from PBMCs. This CDR3 is built from 16 residues. CDR1 is DFQATT and CDR2 is SNEGSKA in the germline V gene (reference sequence). The V segment lost 3 bases and the J segment 3 bases; nucleotides outside the gene matches: 9. The sample was also linked to a second study, of T cells in Graves' hyperthyroidism and ophthalmopathy. From that second work: RT-PCR in the first round (using the HTBI primer set) targeted the TCR CDR3. In blood, most of the thyroid clonotypes expanded above 0.001 were also present.

Sequenced here: peripheral blood mononuclear cells (PBMCs), sampled at new diagnosis, from a patient treated with antithyroid drugs. The chain uses TRBV20-1 and TRBJ2-1; 9 bases agree with TRBD2. This clonotype originated in a man aged 40-49 years with Graves disease. CDR3 DNA sequence: TGCAGTGCTAGTTCGTGGCGGGGGGGCCGCTACAATGAGCAGTTCTTC. As protein: CSASSWRGGRYNEQFF.